Following are 29 T cell receptor beta chains from one sample sequenced in a study of patients and donors after allogeneic stem cell transplantation. TCRdb re-called the RT-PCR reads with MiXCR, one entry per CDR3 protein. The sample lists 900,000 to 1,000,000 distinct CDR3 sequences; more than 15% were seen once. Sequenced material: blood, either unsorted or a sorted T cell fraction (not recorded which). The receptors here all came from a human donor who was either an allogeneic HSCT recipient or a stem cell or donor lymphocyte infusion donor (not recorded which). It is not recorded whose cells these are; they may come from a transplant donor.

A note on this clonotype: A junction end diverges from the germline sequence, so it may reflect a read error. This chain uses TRBV10-3 with TRBJ2-7, with TRBD1 identical over 11 bases. Per germline, CDR1 ENHRY and CDR2 SYGVKD. This CDR3 comprises 14 residues. The CDR3: CAISGYGTGGEQYF. The DNA of the CDR3 is TGTGCCATTAGTGGGTATGGGACAGGGGGCGAGCAGTACTTC.

The chain is built from TRBV12-3 or TRBV12-4 and TRBJ2-5; TRBD2 matches at 9 bases. CDR3 length: 14 amino acids. The V gene end was trimmed by 3 bases and the J gene end by 5 bases; junction bases not matched to a gene: 4. CDR3 coding DNA: TGTGCCAGCAGTTTTAGCGGGAGAAGGGAGACCCAGTACTTC. Its translation is CASSFSGRRETQYF.

The chain employs TRBV11-1 and TRBJ1-5; 8 bases match TRBD1. This CDR3 has 18 residues. The trim removed 0 bases at V and 3 bases at J, leaving 10 bases unmatched. Looked up from germline, CDR1 is SGHAT and CDR2 is FQDESV (reference sequence). This CDR3 reads CASSLAHSGTGLNQPQHF. The CDR3 nucleotides are TGTGCCAGCAGCTTAGCTCACTCCGGGACAGGCCTCAATCAGCCCCAGCATTTT.

This clonotype was seen a handful of times. The genes are TRBV29-1 and TRBJ2-1; D is unresolved. The CDR3 spans 12 residues. Germline assignment: CDR1 SQVTM and CDR2 ANQGSEA. The V end was cut by 2 bases, the J end by 9 bases, with 11 bases between. The CDR3 protein is CSVEPQLGEQFF. CDR3 bases: TGCAGCGTTGAACCCCAGTTGGGTGAGCAGTTCTTC.

This clonotype has just a few counts. This chain joins TRBV9 and TRBJ2-7, with TRBD1 matching 11 bases. Germline CDR1 SGDLS, CDR2 YYNGEE. The length of the CDR3 is 16 residues. The V gene end was trimmed by 4 bases and the J gene end by 3 bases; junction bases not matched to a gene: 9. The CDR3 DNA reads as TGTGCCAGCAGCCCATCCTCCGGGACAGGGGGCTACGAGCAGTACTTC. Protein product: CASSPSSGTGGYEQYF.

This clonotype was recorded at least ten times. The V call is TRBV5-1, the J call TRBJ2-3; 7 positions agree with TRBD2. The V segment lost 2 bases and the J segment 0 bases; nucleotides outside the gene matches: 3. This CDR3 has 15 residues. Germline CDR1 is SGHRS and CDR2 is YFSETQ. Here the CDR3 reads CASSLAGKSTDTQYF. The CDR3 DNA follows: TGCGCCAGCAGCTTAGCGGGGAAGAGCACAGATACGCAGTATTTT. The whole variable domain, remainder taken from reference TRBV5-1 and TRBJ2-3, is KAGVTQTPRYLIKTRGQQVTLSCSPISGHRSVSWYQQTPGQGLQFLFEYFSETQRNKGNFPGRFSGRQFSNSRSEMNVSTLELGDSALYLCASSLAGKSTDTQYFGPGTRLTVL.

This clonotype was counted many times. The chain has TRBV27 and TRBJ2-4, with D possibly TRBD1 on 6 matching bases. Germline V lookup: CDR1 MNHEY, CDR2 SMNVEV (reference sequence). The germline V and J ends were trimmed by 4 bases and 0 bases, with 13 bases remaining between them. The CDR3 length is 16 residues. CDR3 coding DNA: TGTGCCAGCAGTTCACAGGGCCCGAAAGCCAAAAACATTCAGTACTTC. This codes for CASSSQGPKAKNIQYF.

This clonotype was detected ten times or more. This CDR3 is CSAARAGGNTGELFF. The CDR3 nucleotides are TGCAGTGCTGCCCGGGCGGGAGGAAACACCGGGGAGCTGTTTTTT. This chain links TRBV20-1 with TRBJ2-2; TRBD2 matches 8 bases. The J segment lost 2 bases and the V segment lost 5 bases, leaving 7 bases of the junction unmatched. From germline, CDR1 is DFQATT and CDR2 SNEGSKA (reference sequence). CDR3 length: 15 residues.

DNA of the CDR3: TGCAGTGCTACAACCGGGACATCCGTTGGGCAGTACTTC. Encoded protein: CSATTGTSVGQYF. This chain links TRBV20-1 with TRBJ2-7, with D maybe TRBD1 (6 bases). V was clipped by 4 bases and J by 9 bases, with 19 bases between them. This CDR3 region has 13 residues. Looked up from germline, CDR1 is DFQATT and CDR2 is SNEGSKA (reference sequence).

The chain uses TRBV18 and TRBJ1-5, with a weak D call TRBD1 (6 bases). The CDR3 extends over 15 amino acids. The germline gives CDR1 KGHSH, CDR2 LQKENI. V dropped 5 bases and J dropped 3 bases, with 14 bases sitting between them. CDR3 DNA sequence: TGTGCCAGCTCAGCGGAACAGGGAAACAATCAGCCCCAGCATTTT. Protein sequence: CASSAEQGNNQPQHF.

A few counts support this clonotype. This chain links TRBV9 with TRBJ1-2, with D possibly matching TRBD1 (5 bases). The CDR3 length is 15 residues. Germline V CDR1 and CDR2: SGDLS, YYNGEE. V was clipped by 0 bases and J by 4 bases, with 13 bases between them. The CDR3 sequence is CASSVGGETSYGYTF. CDR3 sequence (DNA): TGTGCCAGCAGCGTAGGAGGGGAGACGTCCTATGGCTACACCTTC.

This clonotype appeared a few times. The chain combines TRBV9 with TRBJ2-5; D perhaps matches TRBD1 (5 bases). Germline CDR1 is SGDLS and CDR2 is YYNGEE. The CDR3 is 15 amino acids. V lost 0 bases to trimming and J lost 4 bases, with 13 bases between them. The CDR3 reads CASSVGNRMGETQYF. In DNA form, the CDR3 reads TGTGCCAGCAGCGTAGGAAACAGGATGGGAGAGACCCAGTACTTC. Full variable domain (rest looked up from reference TRBV9 and TRBJ2-5): DSGVTQTPKHLITATGQRVTLRCSPRSGDLSVYWYQQSLDQGLQFLIQYYNGEERAKGNILERFSAQQFPDLHSELNLSSLELGDSALYFCASSVGNRMGETQYFGPGTRLLVL.

This clonotype was counted only a few times. The CDR3 DNA is TGCAGTGCTAGAGCCGCCACTGAAGCTTTCTTT. Protein sequence: CSARAATEAFF. This chain links TRBV20-1 with TRBJ1-1; D not resolved. This CDR3 region has 11 residues. Germline loops: CDR1 DFQATT, CDR2 SNEGSKA (reference sequence). Trimming took 1 base from V and 4 from J, leaving 4 bases between them.

This clonotype was seen a few times. V and J are TRBV20-1 and TRBJ2-3; D may correspond to TRBD1 or TRBD2 (5 bases each). Germline V lookup: CDR1 DFQATT, CDR2 SNEGSKA (reference sequence). With 6 bases removed from V and 7 bases from J, the gap between germline ends came to 20 bases. The CDR3 is 14 amino acids. CDR3 nucleotide sequence: TGCAGTGCCAATACCGGGACGCGAACGAATACGCAGTATTTT. Translation: CSANTGTRTNTQYF.

This clonotype was seen a few times. The V call is TRBV20-1, the J call TRBJ1-2; D is possibly TRBD1 (5 bases). CDR1 is DFQATT, CDR2 SNEGSKA, per germline (reference sequence). The V end was cut by 6 bases, the J end by 0 bases, with 17 bases between. The CDR3 totals 15 residues. In nucleotides, the CDR3 is TGCAGTGCAACAAAAGGACGGGGCTCTAACTATGGCTACACCTTC. This gives the protein CSATKGRGSNYGYTF.

This chain connects TRBV18 to TRBJ2-3; the D is unclear. In germline, CDR1 is KGHSH, CDR2 LQKENI. The CDR3 has 14 amino acids. Trimming stripped 2 bases from V and 8 bases from J, with 14 bases between. This chain's CDR3 is CASSPSVRSTTQYF. The CDR3 DNA reads TGTGCCAGCTCACCATCCGTACGGTCGACTACGCAGTATTTT. Full variable domain (remainder filled in from reference TRBV18 and TRBJ2-3): NAGVMQNPRHLVRRRGQEARLRCSPMKGHSHVYWYRQLPEEGLKFMVYLQKENIIDESGMPKERFSAEFPKEGPSILRIQQVVRGDSAAYFCASSPSVRSTTQYFGPGTRLTVL.

This clonotype was recorded a few times. This chain connects TRBV27 to TRBJ1-5; no firm D call. The CDR3 has 15 amino acids. The V gene lost 2 bases and the J gene lost 6 bases, with 14 bases spanning the gap. Per the germline V gene, CDR1 is MNHEY and CDR2 is SMNVEV (reference sequence). CDR3 in amino acids: CASSLMGGPPQPQHF. CDR3 in DNA: TGTGCCAGCAGTTTAATGGGCGGGCCGCCTCAGCCCCAGCATTTT.

In its sample, this clonotype was seen a few times. The chain combines TRBV6-5 with TRBJ1-6, with D possibly being TRBD1 (6 bases). CDR3 length: 15 residues. The V end lost 4 bases, the J end lost 10 bases, and 17 bases lay between the germline ends. Germline assignment: CDR1 MNHEY and CDR2 SVGAGI. DNA of the CDR3: TGTGCCAGCAGTTCCCTACAGGGCGGAAGGTCACCCCTCCACTTT. This gives the protein CASSSLQGGRSPLHF.

This clonotype was detected only a few times. CDR3 nucleotides: TGTGCCAGCACCCCTTTAGCTAGCGCCTACAATGAGCAGTTCTTC. This codes for CASTPLASAYNEQFF. This sequence joins TRBV27 and TRBJ2-1; a possible D gene is TRBD2 (6 bases). CDR1 is MNHEY, CDR2 SMNVEV, per germline (reference sequence). V lost 7 bases and J lost 2, with 15 bases in between. The CDR3 covers 15 residues.

The V and J genes are TRBV7-9 and TRBJ2-2; 8 nucleotides agree with TRBD1. After removal of 10 bases from V and 3 bases from J, the junction contained 13 bases not matched to a gene. This CDR3 region has 16 residues. From germline, CDR1 is SEHNR and CDR2 FQNEAQ (reference sequence). The CDR3 DNA follows: TGTGCCACCACCCGGCCACAGGGGGTAGACACCGGGGAGCTGTTTTTT. This gives the protein CATTRPQGVDTGELFF. Complete variable domain (other parts from reference TRBV7-9 and TRBJ2-2): DTGVSQNPRHKITKRGQNVTFRCDPISEHNRLYWYRQTLGQGPEFLTYFQNEAQLEKSRLLSDRFSAERPKGSFSTLEIQRTEQGDSAMYLCATTRPQGVDTGELFFGEGSRLTVL.

The chain has TRBV5-1 and TRBJ2-3; 8 bases agree with TRBD1. CDR3 length: 14 amino acids. From germline, CDR1 is SGHRS and CDR2 YFSETQ. J gave up 1 base and V 5 bases, and 3 bases lay outside the gene matches. CDR3 nucleotide sequence: TGCGCCAGCAGGACGACAGGGGGCACAGATACGCAGTATTTT. Protein product: CASRTTGGTDTQYF.

The V and J genes are TRBV6-1 and TRBJ1-2; D remains unclear. The V and J ends lost 6 bases and 6 bases respectively, with 14 bases between them. Germline CDR1 MNHNS, CDR2 SASEGT. The CDR3 spans 13 residues. Here the CDR3 DNA reads TGTGCCAGCAGCCGTAGTAGGAGGGATGGCTACACCTTC. Its translation: CASSRSRRDGYTF.

This clonotype was observed a few times. CDR3 residues: CSAKTGSGSGELFF. CDR3 bases: TGCAGTGCCAAGACAGGGAGTGGTTCCGGGGAGCTGTTTTTT. V and J are TRBV20-1 and TRBJ2-2; 7 bases match TRBD1. Trimming took 6 bases from V and 6 from J; bases not matched to a gene: 10. The germline V gene encodes CDR1 DFQATT and CDR2 SNEGSKA (reference sequence). The CDR3 is 14 residues long.

This clonotype was recorded a few times. The V and J genes are TRBV15 and TRBJ2-7, with a possible D match to TRBD1 (5 bases). Germline CDR1 LNHNV, CDR2 YYDKDF (reference sequence). This CDR3 is built from 15 residues. Trimming took off 2 bases at V and 4 bases at J, with 15 bases between the two ends. The CDR3 DNA is TGTGCCACCAGCAGACAGGGCTCCCTTTATTACGAGCAGTACTTC. It translates to CATSRQGSLYYEQYF.

The CDR3 region has the DNA TGTGCCTGGAGTGTAGGGGGTTCGGCCGGAAACACCATATATTTT. Its translation: CAWSVGGSAGNTIYF. This chain links TRBV30 with TRBJ1-3; maybe TRBD1 (6 bases). Trimming removed 0 bases from V and 4 bases from J, with 13 bases in between. Germline values: CDR1 GTSNPN, CDR2 SVGIG (reference sequence). CDR3 length: 15 amino acids.

This sequence joins TRBV25-1 and TRBJ1-1, with D perhaps matching TRBD1 (5 bases). With 2 bases removed from V and 4 bases from J, the gap between germline ends came to 14 bases. The CDR3 consists of 15 residues. Germline V gene lookup returns CDR1 MGHDK and CDR2 SYGVNS. CDR3 region: CASSEPGGGVTEAFF. The CDR3 DNA reads TGTGCCAGCAGTGAACCTGGGGGGGGGGTCACTGAAGCTTTCTTT.

CDR3 DNA: TGTGCCAGCAGCGTCTCCCGCGGTCGGGCTAACACAGATACGCAGTATTTT. Translated: CASSVSRGRANTDTQYF. The chain couples TRBV14 to TRBJ2-3; D gene ambiguous. The ends were cut back, 5 bases at V and 2 bases at J, with 20 bases in the middle. The CDR3 totals 17 residues. Per germline, CDR1 SGHDN and CDR2 FVKESK.

This clonotype was seen a single time. CDR3 DNA sequence: TGTGCCAGCAGCTTGAGGCTAATAGGGACTGTAGTCAATGAGCAGTTCTTC. This gives the protein CASSLRLIGTVVNEQFF. The V gene is TRBV5-5, the J gene TRBJ2-1, with D tentatively TRBD2 (6 bases). CDR3 size: 17 residues. From germline, CDR1 is SGHKS and CDR2 YYEKEE (reference sequence). V lost 1 base, J lost 6 bases, and 20 bases lay in between.

The rearrangement uses TRBV12-3 or TRBV12-4 and TRBJ2-6, with D hard to call. CDR3 length: 16 residues. The V and J ends lost 0 bases and 0 bases respectively, with 6 bases between them. This CDR3 is CASSLAGLSGANVLTF. In DNA, the CDR3 is TGTGCCAGCAGTTTAGCGGGTCTCTCTGGGGCCAACGTCCTGACTTTC.